Detailed here is one TCR beta chain. The sample is drawn from a study of blood T cell repertoires in COVID-19. Overall study context: The study drew acute and convalescent COVID-19 samples from the United States, Italy and Spain. Sample material is recorded as cDNA or gDNA derived from T cells, B-cell-depleted T cells, or PBMCs.

V lost 6 bases to trimming and J lost 5 bases; unmatched junction nucleotides: 6. This CDR3 spans 14 amino acids. Germline loops: CDR1 MNHEY, CDR2 SMNVEV (reference sequence). Per the authors' pipeline: The assay estimated nucleated cells by amplifying reference gene primers. Using immunoSEQ multiplex PCR, the repertoire was profiled, and TCRdb retains in-frame clones only, with some absent. The V and J calls and clone size were taken over from that table, and D and trimming were inferred from the DNA. Of around 290,000 clones listed, approximately 87% are singletons. The chain couples TRBV27 to TRBJ2-5; the match to TRBD1 covers 10 bases. The specimen sequenced was peripheral blood. The receptor's source is a woman in her fifties or sixties who had recovered from COVID-19. This CDR3 reads CASRRTGGMETQYF. The CDR3 DNA follows: TGTGCCAGCAGGAGGACAGGGGGTATGGAGACCCAGTACTTC.